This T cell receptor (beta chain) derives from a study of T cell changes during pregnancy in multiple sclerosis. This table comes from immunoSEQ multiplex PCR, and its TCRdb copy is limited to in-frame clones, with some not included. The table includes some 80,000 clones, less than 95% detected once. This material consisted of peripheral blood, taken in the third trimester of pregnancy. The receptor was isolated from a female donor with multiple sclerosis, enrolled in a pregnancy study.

CDR3 in DNA: TGTGCCAGTAGTTCTGACAGGGACACTGAAGCTTTCTTT. This encodes CASSSDRDTEAFF. The chain is built from TRBV19 and TRBJ1-1; 7 bases fit TRBD1. V gave up 5 bases and J gave up 3 bases; unmatched junction bases: 3. CDR1 and CDR2 from the germline V gene are LNHDA and SQIVND (reference sequence). The CDR3 is made up of 13 amino acids.